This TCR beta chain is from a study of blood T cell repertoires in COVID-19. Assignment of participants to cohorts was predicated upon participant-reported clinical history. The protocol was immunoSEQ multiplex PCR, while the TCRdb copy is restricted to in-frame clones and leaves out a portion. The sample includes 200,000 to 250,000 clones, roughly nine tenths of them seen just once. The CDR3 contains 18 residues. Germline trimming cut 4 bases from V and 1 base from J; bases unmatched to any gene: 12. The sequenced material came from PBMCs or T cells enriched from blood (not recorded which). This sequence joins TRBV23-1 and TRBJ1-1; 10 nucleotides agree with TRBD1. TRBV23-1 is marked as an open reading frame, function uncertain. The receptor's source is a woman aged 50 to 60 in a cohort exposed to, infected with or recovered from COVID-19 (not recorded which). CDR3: CASSLPPGQGRENTEAFF. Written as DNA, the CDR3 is TGCGCCAGCAGTCTACCGCCGGGACAGGGGAGGGAGAACACTGAAGCTTTCTTT.